This TCR beta chain was identified in a study of blood T cell repertoires in COVID-19. Study-level background: From T cells, B-cell-depleted T cells, or PBMCs came the material, which was cDNA or gDNA.

The authors' processing: Counts of nucleated cells, estimated from reference gene primer amplification, were obtained. The repertoire was sequenced with immunoSEQ multiplex PCR; TCRdb's copy has only in-frame clones and lacks some. That table gives V, J and clone size, and the DNA gave D and trimming. Among about 270,000 clones, under 90% were seen once, and the ten largest hold approximately 3.1%. V was clipped by 4 bases and J by 0 bases, with 19 bases between them. The germline CDR1 and CDR2 sequences are SGHRS and YFSETQ. The CDR3 covers 17 residues. The sequence was collected from a woman aged 18-29 years with acute or convalescent COVID-19. Sequences were obtained from peripheral blood. The chain couples TRBV5-1 to TRBJ2-5, with D uncertain. CDR3 coding DNA: TGCGCCAGCAGCACTGGTAATAGGCTCAGGAACCAAGAGACCCAGTACTTC. Protein product: CASSTGNRLRNQETQYF.